This T cell receptor beta chain was profiled in a study of T cell responses to AZD1222 COVID-19 vaccine. Study observations and caveats: Close to half of spike-specific TCRs reportedly recognize unmutated variant regions. Spike-specific TCR breadth and depth were elevated following two AZD1222 doses. Spike as a whole was targeted by vaccine-associated CD4 TCRs, dominant at 160-218 and 743-854. It was only after the peak T cell response that any repertoires were sampled.

V dropped 10 bases and J dropped 10; count of bases not matched to a gene: 10. In germline, CDR1 is MNHEY, CDR2 SVGAGI. The CDR3 contains 12 residues. Method: immunoSEQ multiplex PCR; TCRdb's copy keeps in-frame clones and lacks some. Of 110,000 or so clones in the sample, approximately 85% were seen once. With regard to this clone: The antigen is not known.

This TCR came from an adult in good health. This chain joins TRBV6-5 and TRBJ1-3; TRBD1 matches at 7 bases. This sample comprised peripheral blood, obtained on day 0 of AZD1222 vaccination. Written as DNA, the CDR3 is TGTGCCACCCAATCGACAGGGCTAACCATATATTTT. It specifies CATQSTGLTIYF.